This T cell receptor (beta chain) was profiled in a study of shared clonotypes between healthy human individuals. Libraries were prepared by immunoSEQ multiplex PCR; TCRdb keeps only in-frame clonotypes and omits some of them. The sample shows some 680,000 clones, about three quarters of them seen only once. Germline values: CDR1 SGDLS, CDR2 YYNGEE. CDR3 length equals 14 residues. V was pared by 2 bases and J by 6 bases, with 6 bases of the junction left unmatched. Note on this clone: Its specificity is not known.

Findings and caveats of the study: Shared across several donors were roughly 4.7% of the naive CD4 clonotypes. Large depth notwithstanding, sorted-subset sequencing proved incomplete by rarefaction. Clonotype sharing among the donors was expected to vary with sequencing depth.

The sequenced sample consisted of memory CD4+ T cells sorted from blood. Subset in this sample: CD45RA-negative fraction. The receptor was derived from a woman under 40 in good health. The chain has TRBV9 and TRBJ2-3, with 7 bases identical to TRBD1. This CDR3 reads CASSVGQPWDTQYF. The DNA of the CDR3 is TGTGCCAGCAGCGTGGGACAGCCCTGGGATACGCAGTATTTT.